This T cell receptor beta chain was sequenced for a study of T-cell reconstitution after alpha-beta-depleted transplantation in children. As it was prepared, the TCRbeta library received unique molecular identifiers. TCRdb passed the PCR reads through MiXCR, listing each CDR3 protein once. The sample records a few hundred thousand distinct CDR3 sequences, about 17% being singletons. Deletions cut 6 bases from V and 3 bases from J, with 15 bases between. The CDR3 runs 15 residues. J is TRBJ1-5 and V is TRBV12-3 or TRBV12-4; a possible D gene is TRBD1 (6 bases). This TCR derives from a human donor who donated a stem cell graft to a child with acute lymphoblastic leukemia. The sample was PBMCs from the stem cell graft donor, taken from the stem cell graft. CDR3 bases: TGTGCCAGCAGCCACGACCCAGGGGTCAATCAGCCCCAGCATTTT. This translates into CASSHDPGVNQPQHF.